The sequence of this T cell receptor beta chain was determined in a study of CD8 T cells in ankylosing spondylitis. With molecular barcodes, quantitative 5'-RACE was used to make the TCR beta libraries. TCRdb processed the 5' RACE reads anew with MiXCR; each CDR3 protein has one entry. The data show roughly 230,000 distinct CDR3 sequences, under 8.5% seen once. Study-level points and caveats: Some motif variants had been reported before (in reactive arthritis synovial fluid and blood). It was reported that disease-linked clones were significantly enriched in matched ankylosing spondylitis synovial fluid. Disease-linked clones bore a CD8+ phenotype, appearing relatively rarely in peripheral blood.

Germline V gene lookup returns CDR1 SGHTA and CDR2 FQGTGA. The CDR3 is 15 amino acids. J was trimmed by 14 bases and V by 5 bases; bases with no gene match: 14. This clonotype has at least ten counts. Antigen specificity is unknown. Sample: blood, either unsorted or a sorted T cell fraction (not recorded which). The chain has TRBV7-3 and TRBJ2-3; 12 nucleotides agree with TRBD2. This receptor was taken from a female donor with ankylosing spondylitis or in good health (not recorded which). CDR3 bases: TGTGCCAGCAGCCCCGGTCGGTCTAGCGGGAGGGCCGGGTATTTT. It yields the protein CASSPGRSSGRAGYF.